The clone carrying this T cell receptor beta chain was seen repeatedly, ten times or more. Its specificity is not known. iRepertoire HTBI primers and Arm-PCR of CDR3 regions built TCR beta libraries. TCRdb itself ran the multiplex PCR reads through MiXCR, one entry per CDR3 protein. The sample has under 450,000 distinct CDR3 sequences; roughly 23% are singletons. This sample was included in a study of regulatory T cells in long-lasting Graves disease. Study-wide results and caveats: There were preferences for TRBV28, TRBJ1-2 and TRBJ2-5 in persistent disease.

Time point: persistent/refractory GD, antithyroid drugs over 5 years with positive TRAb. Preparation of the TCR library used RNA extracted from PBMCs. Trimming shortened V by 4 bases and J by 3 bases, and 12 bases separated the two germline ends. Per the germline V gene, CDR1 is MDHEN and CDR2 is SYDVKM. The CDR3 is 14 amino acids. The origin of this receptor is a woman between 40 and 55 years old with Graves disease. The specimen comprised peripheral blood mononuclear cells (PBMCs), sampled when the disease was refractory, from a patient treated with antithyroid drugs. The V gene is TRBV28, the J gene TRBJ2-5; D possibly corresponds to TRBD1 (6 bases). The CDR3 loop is CASSSPGHKETQYF. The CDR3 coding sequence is TGTGCCAGCAGTTCCCCGGGACACAAAGAGACCCAGTACTTC.